Below, 21 T cell receptor beta chains from the same sample are listed, as sequenced in a study of blood T cell repertoires in COVID-19 (dated by TCRdb to 2018 to 2021). Libraries were made using the immunoSEQ multiplex PCR assay. Imported from immuneACCESS, the table was reduced by TCRdb to in-frame sequences with V and J called. These copies leave out some clones; in studies compared against another copy, an unresolved V gene accounts for under half, and the cause of the remainder is not known. The sample yields 140,000 or so clones; 75% to 85% were counted once. About 5% of the sample lies in the top ten. The sequenced sample consisted of peripheral blood. The receptors originated from a woman aged 45-60 years with acute or convalescent COVID-19.

The rearrangement uses TRBV6-5 and TRBJ2-1; D gene ambiguous. The CDR3 length is 15 residues. Trimming stripped 6 bases from V and 10 bases from J, with 22 bases between. CDR1 is MNHEY, CDR2 SVGAGI, per germline. CDR3 loop: CASSPNLTPGLEQFF. The CDR3 DNA is TGTGCCAGCAGCCCCAACTTAACCCCTGGGCTCGAGCAGTTCTTC.

This clone has a handful of counts. This chain connects TRBV19 to TRBJ1-1, with a weak D call TRBD1 (6 bases). Germline V gives CDR1 LNHDA, CDR2 SQIVND (reference sequence). Trimming left V 2 bases short and J 11 bases short, with 15 bases between. The CDR3 is 13 amino acids. DNA of the CDR3: TGTGCCAGTAGTATACCGAAGGGGGGGCCGGCTTTCTTT. Its translation: CASSIPKGGPAFF.

The chain recombines TRBV10-3 with TRBJ1-1; D is uncertain. The V end was cut by 8 bases, the J end by 2 bases, with 12 bases between. Germline-derived CDR1 and CDR2 are ENHRY and SYGVKD. CDR3 length: 13 residues. In DNA, the CDR3 is TGTGCCATCGAACCGACGGGTAACACTGAAGCTTTCTTT. Protein product: CAIEPTGNTEAFF.

In its sample, this clone was seen once. This sequence joins TRBV10-3 and TRBJ1-1; TRBD1 matches 8 bases. V was clipped by 6 bases and J by 3 bases; unmatched bases: 6. The CDR3 extends over 14 amino acids. In germline, CDR1 is ENHRY, CDR2 SYGVKD. Written as DNA, the CDR3 is TGTGCCATCAGGACAGGGGCAATGGACACTGAAGCTTTCTTT. It translates to CAIRTGAMDTEAFF.

The chain couples TRBV6-5 to TRBJ2-7; D ambiguous. The V end lost 0 bases, the J end lost 0 bases, and 12 bases lay between the germline ends. Germline values: CDR1 MNHEY, CDR2 SVGAGI. The length of the CDR3 is 16 residues. The CDR3 region has the DNA TGTGCCAGCAGTTACTCCGGCGGATCGATCTCCTACGAGCAGTACTTC. It is translated as CASSYSGGSISYEQYF.

This chain joins TRBV9 and TRBJ1-3, with 7 nucleotides matching TRBD1. This CDR3 has 15 residues. Germline CDR1 is SGDLS and CDR2 is YYNGEE. The V gene end was trimmed by 0 bases and the J gene end by 6 bases; junction bases not matched to a gene: 6. CDR3 sequence: CASSVDGQGVNTIYF. The CDR3 DNA reads as TGTGCCAGCAGCGTAGACGGGCAGGGGGTAAACACCATATATTTT.

The chain couples TRBV7-2 to TRBJ2-3, with D possibly being TRBD1 (5 bases). Looked up from germline, CDR1 is SGHTA and CDR2 is FQGNSA. V was clipped by 1 base and J by 2 bases, with 19 bases between them. CDR3 length: 18 amino acids. The CDR3 region is CASSLVSIAGIHTDTQYF. CDR3 DNA: TGTGCCAGCAGCTTAGTCTCTATAGCAGGGATCCACACAGATACGCAGTATTTT.

This chain uses TRBV5-1 with TRBJ1-2; 8 bases align to TRBD1. The germline CDR1 and CDR2 sequences are SGHRS and YFSETQ. V dropped 0 bases and J dropped 7; count of bases not matched to a gene: 8. This CDR3 has 15 amino acids. CDR3 loop: CASSLGVGQGGGYTF. The CDR3 nucleotides read TGCGCCAGCAGCTTGGGCGTTGGACAGGGAGGTGGCTACACCTTC. Variable domain in full (rest from reference TRBV5-1 and TRBJ1-2): KAGVTQTPRYLIKTRGQQVTLSCSPISGHRSVSWYQQTPGQGLQFLFEYFSETQRNKGNFPGRFSGRQFSNSRSEMNVSTLELGDSALYLCASSLGVGQGGGYTFGSGTRLTVV.

The gene calls are TRBV4-2 and TRBJ2-1; D ambiguous. The CDR3 is 15 residues long. Per the germline V gene, CDR1 is LGHNA and CDR2 is YNFKEQ. Trimming pared 4 bases from V and 0 bases from J, leaving 10 bases between. This CDR3 is CASSPMRSSYNEQFF. CDR3 DNA sequence: TGTGCCAGCAGCCCAATGAGGAGCTCCTACAATGAGCAGTTCTTC.

V and J are TRBV6-2 or TRBV6-3 and TRBJ2-7; possibly TRBD2 for D (5 bases). Between the trimmed V and J ends, which lost 4 bases and 5 bases, there was a span of 12 bases. This CDR3 spans 13 amino acids. The germline gives CDR1 MNHEY, CDR2 SVGEGT. DNA of the CDR3: TGTGCCAGCAGTTCCCCGGGGTTCCACGAGCAGTACTTC. Its protein product is CASSSPGFHEQYF.

The rearrangement uses TRBV14 and TRBJ1-5; D gene unclear. There are 13 residues in the CDR3. Germline values: CDR1 SGHDN, CDR2 FVKESK. V gave up 6 bases and J gave up 4 bases, with 10 bases separating them. The CDR3: CASRIRRNQPQHF. The CDR3 nucleotides are TGTGCCAGCAGAATCAGGAGGAATCAGCCCCAGCATTTT.

The chain recombines TRBV9 with TRBJ2-1; TRBD2 agrees at 7 bases. V shed 0 bases, J shed 4 bases, and the junction held 13 bases outside the gene matches. This CDR3 spans 18 amino acids. The V gene's germline CDR1 is SGDLS and CDR2 YYNGEE. The CDR3 region has the DNA TGTGCCAGCAGCGTAGATATGTTGGGAGCTAGCGGTTACAATGAGCAGTTCTTC. It yields the protein CASSVDMLGASGYNEQFF.

This sequence joins TRBV19 and TRBJ1-6; TRBD1 matches at 10 bases. The CDR3 totals 16 residues. Germline trimming cut 5 bases from V and 6 bases from J; bases unmatched to any gene: 7. Germline CDR1 and CDR2: LNHDA and SQIVND (reference sequence). CDR3 amino acids: CASSRRQGAGNSPLHF. For the CDR3, the DNA is TGTGCCAGTAGTCGACGACAGGGGGCTGGTAATTCACCCCTCCACTTT. The full variable domain, completed using reference TRBV19 and TRBJ1-6, is DGGITQSPKYLFRKEGQNVTLSCEQNLNHDAMYWYRQDPGQGLRLIYYSQIVNDFQKGDIAEGYSVSREKKESFPLTVTSAQKNPTAFYLCASSRRQGAGNSPLHFGNGTRLTVT.

The CDR3 DNA reads as TGTGCCAGCAAAAACCCGACAGGGGTTGAAACACCCCTCCACTTT. Its translation is CASKNPTGVETPLHF. The chain is built from TRBV2 and TRBJ1-6; 8 bases map to TRBD1. Trimming removed 7 bases from V and 11 bases from J; junction bases left unmatched: 13. The CDR3 covers 15 residues. Germline CDR1 is SNHLY and CDR2 is FYNNEI.

In its sample, this clone was seen a few times. The sample contains more than one DNA sequence encoding this CDR3. This sequence joins TRBV28 and TRBJ1-5; D remains unclear. Deletions cut 6 bases from V and 5 bases from J, with 8 bases between. CDR3 length equals 12 residues. Germline lookup yields CDR1 MDHEN and CDR2 SYDVKM. The CDR3 bases are TGTGCCAGCAGCCTGCCGGATCAGCCCCAGCATTTT. It encodes CASSLPDQPQHF.

This clone was counted only a few times. The gene calls are TRBV6-5 and TRBJ1-1; TRBD1 might be the D (6 bases). Germline V CDR1 and CDR2: MNHEY, SVGAGI. The CDR3 contains 14 residues. V was trimmed by 7 bases and J by 2 bases, leaving 14 bases between them. The CDR3 region is CASTFSGVNTEAFF. CDR3 coding DNA: TGTGCCAGCACCTTCTCAGGGGTAAACACTGAAGCTTTCTTT.

This clone was counted a few times. J is TRBJ1-1 and V is TRBV18; 7 bases line up with TRBD1. The germline CDR1 and CDR2 sequences are KGHSH and LQKENI. CDR3 size: 16 residues. The V gene end was trimmed by 3 bases and the J gene end by 2 bases; junction bases not matched to a gene: 9. Written as DNA, the CDR3 is TGTGCCAGCTCACCGGCGCCTGGGACAGTTAACACTGAAGCTTTCTTT. It specifies CASSPAPGTVNTEAFF.

The V gene is TRBV6-5, the J gene TRBJ1-1; 8 bases are shared with TRBD1. The J segment lost 4 bases and the V segment lost 5 bases, leaving 9 bases of the junction unmatched. CDR1 and CDR2 from the germline V gene are MNHEY and SVGAGI. This CDR3 spans 15 amino acids. Here the CDR3 reads CASSLRTGSGTEAFF. In DNA form, the CDR3 reads TGTGCCAGCAGTCTGCGGACAGGGTCAGGCACTGAAGCTTTCTTT.

The rearrangement links TRBV5-1 to TRBJ1-5; perhaps TRBD1 as D (5 bases). The CDR3 contains 13 residues. The germline V gene has CDR1 SGHRS and CDR2 YFSETQ. V lost 0 bases and J lost 5, with 6 bases in between. CDR3 loop: CASSLVGDQPQHF. CDR3 nucleotides: TGCGCCAGCAGCTTGGTAGGGGATCAGCCCCAGCATTTT.

This clone showed up just once. The chain has TRBV7-8 and TRBJ2-3; perhaps TRBD1 as D (6 bases). Deletions cut 3 bases from V and 1 base from J, with 11 bases between. Germline lookup yields CDR1 SGHVS and CDR2 FQNEAQ. The CDR3 is 15 residues long. The CDR3 loop reads CASSFRAGGTDTQYF. The CDR3 coding sequence is TGTGCCAGCAGCTTTAGGGCAGGGGGCACAGATACGCAGTATTTT.

The CDR3 DNA reads TGTGCCAGCAGTTACTCGATTGGGGGCTCTGAGCAGTACTTC. As protein: CASSYSIGGSEQYF. This sequence joins TRBV6-5 and TRBJ2-7; D perhaps matches TRBD1 (6 bases). The CDR3 is 14 amino acids. The V and J ends lost 0 bases and 7 bases respectively, with 13 bases between them. Germline CDR1 is MNHEY and CDR2 is SVGAGI.